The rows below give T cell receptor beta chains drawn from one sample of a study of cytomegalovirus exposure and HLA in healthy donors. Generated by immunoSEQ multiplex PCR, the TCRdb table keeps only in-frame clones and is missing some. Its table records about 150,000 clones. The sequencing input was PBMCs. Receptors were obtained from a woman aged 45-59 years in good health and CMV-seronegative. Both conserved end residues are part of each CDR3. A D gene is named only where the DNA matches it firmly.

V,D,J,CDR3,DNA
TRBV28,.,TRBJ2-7,CASSFGARTVAYEQYF,TGTGCCAGCAGTTTTGGGGCCCGGACAGTCGCCTACGAGCAGTACTTC
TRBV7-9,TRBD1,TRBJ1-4,CASGPGQVPNEKLFF,TGTGCCAGCGGCCCCGGACAGGTCCCAAATGAAAAACTGTTTTTT
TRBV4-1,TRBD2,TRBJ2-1,CATTSGRASYNEQFF,TGCGCCACAACTAGCGGGAGGGCCTCCTACAATGAGCAGTTCTTC
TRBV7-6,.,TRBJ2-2,CASSLVQATGELFF,TGTGCCAGCAGCTTAGTCCAGGCCACCGGGGAGCTGTTTTTT
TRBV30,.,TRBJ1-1,CAWSVGAGTEAFF,TGTGCCTGGAGTGTAGGGGCTGGGACTGAAGCTTTCTTT
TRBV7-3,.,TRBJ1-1,CASSLEGLPNTEAFF,TGTGCCAGCAGTCTGGAGGGTTTGCCGAACACTGAAGCTTTCTTT
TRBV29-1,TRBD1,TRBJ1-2,CSVDSTGQTNYGYTF,TGCAGCGTTGATAGCACGGGACAGACTAACTATGGCTACACCTTC
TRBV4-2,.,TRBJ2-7,CASSHDSGSRRNEQYF,TGTGCCAGCAGCCACGACTCCGGGTCCCGACGGAACGAGCAGTACTTC
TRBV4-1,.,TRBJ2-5,CASSARLIQETQYF,TGCGCCAGCAGCGCCCGACTCATTCAAGAGACCCAGTACTTC
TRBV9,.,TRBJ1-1,CASSVAGRNTEAFF,TGTGCCAGCAGCGTAGCAGGTAGGAACACTGAAGCTTTCTTT
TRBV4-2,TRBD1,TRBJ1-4,CASSQTETGDEKLFF,TGTGCCAGCAGCCAAACCGAGACAGGGGATGAAAAACTGTTTTTT
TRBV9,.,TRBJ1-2,CASSPQGHVNYGYTF,TGTGCCAGCAGCCCGCAGGGACACGTAAACTATGGCTACACCTTC
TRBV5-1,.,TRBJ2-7,CASSPQRGYEQYF,TGCGCCAGCAGCCCGCAAAGGGGTTACGAGCAGTACTTC
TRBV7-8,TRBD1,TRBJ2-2,CASSLRDRGSGELFF,TGTGCCAGCAGCCTCCGGGACAGGGGTTCCGGGGAGCTGTTTTTT
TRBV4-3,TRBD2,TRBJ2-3,CASSLTSGRAGDTQYF,TGCGCCAGCAGCTTGACTAGCGGGAGGGCGGGAGATACGCAGTATTTT
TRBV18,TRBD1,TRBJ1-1,CASSPSGQEMNTEAFF,TGTGCCAGCTCACCCTCGGGACAGGAAATGAACACTGAAGCTTTCTTT
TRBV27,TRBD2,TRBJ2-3,CASTRDYSTDTQYF,TGTGCCAGCACCCGGGACTACAGCACAGATACGCAGTATTTT
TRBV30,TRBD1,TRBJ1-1,CAWKDRGFSEAFF,TGTGCCTGGAAGGACAGGGGTTTTTCTGAAGCTTTCTTT
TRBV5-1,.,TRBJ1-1,CASSFGQSNTEAFF,TGCGCCAGCAGCTTTGGACAGAGTAACACTGAAGCTTTCTTT
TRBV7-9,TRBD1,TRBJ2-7,CASSCGTGLRIPYEQYF,TGTGCCAGCAGCTGCGGGACAGGTCTGAGGATCCCCTACGAGCAGTACTTC
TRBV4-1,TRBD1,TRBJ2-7,CASSPFRDRSSYEQYF,TGCGCCAGCAGCCCTTTTCGGGACAGGAGCTCCTACGAGCAGTACTTC
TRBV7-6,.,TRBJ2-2,CASSSRGTGELFF,TGTGCCAGCAGCTCAAGGGGGACCGGGGAGCTGTTTTTT